This T cell receptor (beta chain) was identified in a study of regulatory T cells in long-lasting Graves disease. About the research overall: Persistence in Graves' disease denoted antithyroid drug use beyond 5 years alongside positive TSH receptor antibodies.

Time point defined: persistent/refractory GD, antithyroid drugs over 5 years with positive TRAb. PBMC RNA was the source of the TCR library. General study points: Thyroid tissue went unstudied; only peripheral blood was examined. TRBV28, TRBJ1-2 and TRBJ2-5 were favored in persistent disease. Those with persistent disease had in common more public clonotypes (about 3,000) than new patients (roughly 1,000).

Comment on this clonotype: Its specificity is not known.

iRepertoire HTBI primers and Arm-PCR of CDR3 regions built TCR beta libraries. TCRdb itself ran the multiplex PCR reads through MiXCR, one entry per CDR3 protein. In the table there are over 450,000 distinct CDR3 sequences, roughly a fifth of which are singletons. The V end lost 0 bases, the J end lost 0 bases, and 11 bases lay between the germline ends. From germline, CDR1 is MNHEY and CDR2 SVGAGI. The CDR3 spans 16 residues. The receptor comes from a female donor with Graves disease. The gene calls are TRBV6-5 and TRBJ1-2; the D gene is possibly TRBD1 (6 bases). The specimen was peripheral blood mononuclear cells (PBMCs), collected when the disease was refractory, from a patient treated with antithyroid drugs. DNA for the CDR3: TGTGCCAGCAGTTACTCGCCGGCAGGGGCTAACTATGGCTACACCTTC. It encodes CASSYSPAGANYGYTF.